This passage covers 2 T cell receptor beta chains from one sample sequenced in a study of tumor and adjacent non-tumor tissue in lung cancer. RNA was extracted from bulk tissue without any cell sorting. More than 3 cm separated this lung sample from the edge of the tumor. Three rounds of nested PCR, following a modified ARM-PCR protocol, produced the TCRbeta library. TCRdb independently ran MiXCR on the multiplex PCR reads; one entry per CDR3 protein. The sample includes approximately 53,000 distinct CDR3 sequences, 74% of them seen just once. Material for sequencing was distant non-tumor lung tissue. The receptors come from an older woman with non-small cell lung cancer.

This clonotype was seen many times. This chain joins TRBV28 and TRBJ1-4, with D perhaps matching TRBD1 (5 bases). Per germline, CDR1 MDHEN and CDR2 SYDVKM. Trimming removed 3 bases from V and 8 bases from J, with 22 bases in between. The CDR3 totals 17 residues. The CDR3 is CASSLHIKGTRPEKLFF. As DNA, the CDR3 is TGTGCCAGCAGTTTGCACATCAAGGGGACTCGCCCGGAAAAACTGTTTTTT.

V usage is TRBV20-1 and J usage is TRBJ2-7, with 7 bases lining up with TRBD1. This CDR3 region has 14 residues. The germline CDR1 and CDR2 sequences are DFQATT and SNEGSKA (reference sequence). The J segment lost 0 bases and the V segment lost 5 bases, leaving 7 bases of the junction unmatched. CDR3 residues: CSAFRGIHSYEQYF. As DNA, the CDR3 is TGCAGTGCTTTCAGGGGGATCCACTCCTACGAGCAGTACTTC.